A selection of T cell receptor beta chains follows, all from one sample in a study of memory CD4+ T cells and cytomegalovirus serostatus. TCRdb's copy holds only in-frame clones and misses some; the assay was immunoSEQ multiplex PCR. The repertoire consists of some 87,000 clones, with about 80% occurring once and the leading ten covering 3.6%. Sequenced material: memory CD4+ T cells from blood. These receptors originate from an adult in good health and CMV-seropositive. Both conserved end residues are part of each CDR3. Each record gives: J gene, clone size, D gene, V gene, CDR3 DNA, CDR3 protein. A D gene is named only where the DNA matches it firmly. Clone size appears in some rows only: once, few, many, or a class for an expanded clone.

>TRBJ2-2|-|TRBD2|TRBV5-4
TGTGCCAGCAGCTTGGTAGCGGGAGGGAGCACCGGGGAGCTGTTTTTT
CASSLVAGGSTGELFF
>TRBJ1-2|-|-|TRBV4-3
TGCGCCAGCAGCCAAGTAAGATATAAGGACTATGGCTACACCTTC
CASSQVRYKDYGYTF
>TRBJ1-4|-|-|TRBV28
TGTGCCAGCAGTCTACCGACAGGCTCTAATGAAAAACTGTTTTTT
CASSLPTGSNEKLFF
>TRBJ1-1|-|-|TRBV6-5
TGTGCCAGCAGTTTCGAACCCCGGAGAACTGAAGCTTTCTTT
CASSFEPRRTEAFF
>TRBJ2-6|-|TRBD1|TRBV27
TGTGCCAGCAGTTCAATACCCGGGACAGGGGGCTCTGGGGCCAACGTCCTGACTTTC
CASSSIPGTGGSGANVLTF
>TRBJ1-1|-|-|TRBV7-8
TGTGCCAGCAGCTTAGTTGACAGGCAGAACACTGAAGCTTTCTTT
CASSLVDRQNTEAFF
>TRBJ2-7|-|-|TRBV18
TGTGCCAGCTCACCCGACTCCGGCAGCTACGAGCAGTACTTC
CASSPDSGSYEQYF
>TRBJ2-7|few|TRBD1|TRBV7-2
TGTGCCAGCAGCCAGAGACAGGGGTGGTACGAGCAGTACTTC
CASSQRQGWYEQYF
>TRBJ2-3|-|-|TRBV9
TGTGCCAGCAGCGTAGCTTCGAGCTATCGCGCAGATACGCAGTATTTT
CASSVASSYRADTQYF
>TRBJ2-3|-|TRBD2|TRBV7-6
TGTGCCAGCAGCTTAGTAGCGGGAATTACAGATACGCAGTATTTT
CASSLVAGITDTQYF
>TRBJ2-1|-|-|TRBV7-9
TGTGCCAGCAGCTTAGAACTAGGCTGGGGTGAGCAGTTCTTC
CASSLELGWGEQFF
>TRBJ1-1|-|TRBD1|TRBV18
TGTGCCAGCTCGGCCGCAGGGGGCGTCACTGAAGCTTTCTTT
CASSAAGGVTEAFF
>TRBJ2-5|-|TRBD2|TRBV5-1
TGCGCCAGCAGCTTGGAAGGCGGGAGGGTCGAGACCCAGTACTTC
CASSLEGGRVETQYF
>TRBJ2-7|-|TRBD1|TRBV5-1
TGCGCCAGCCGCTCGGGACAGACCTACGAGCAGTACTTC
CASRSGQTYEQYF
>TRBJ2-2|-|-|TRBV2
TGTGCCAGCAGGGGGACCGCGAACACCGGGGAGCTATTTTTT
CASRGTANTGELFF
>TRBJ2-3|-|TRBD2|TRBV5-8
TGTGCCAGCAGCTTGCGGGGGGAAAGCACAGATACGCAGTATTTT
CASSLRGESTDTQYF
>TRBJ2-1|-|-|TRBV5-1
TGCGCCAGCAGCTTGGGGGGTTGGCGGGACTACAATGAGCAGTTCTTC
CASSLGGWRDYNEQFF
>TRBJ1-4|-|-|TRBV28
TGTGCCAGCCTCCGAACTCGGGCGGCTAATGAAAAACTGTTTTTT
CASLRTRAANEKLFF
>TRBJ1-2|-|TRBD1|TRBV28
TGTGCCAGCAGTCCATCCCTCAGGGGGCGCGCAGGCTACACCTTC
CASSPSLRGRAGYTF
>TRBJ1-2|-|-|TRBV6-1
TGTGCCAGCAACAAATTAACGGACAATGGCTACACCTTC
CASNKLTDNGYTF
>TRBJ1-1|few|TRBD1|TRBV25-1
TGTGCCAGCAGTGAAGCCCCCGACAGGGCTGAAGCTTTCTTT
CASSEAPDRAEAFF
>TRBJ1-2|-|-|TRBV6-5
TGTGCCAGCAGTTATTTAGGGGGGAACTATGGCTACACCTTC
CASSYLGGNYGYTF
>TRBJ1-2|-|-|TRBV27
TGTGCCAGCAGTAGAGGGCTTGGCTACACCTTC
CASSRGLGYTF
>TRBJ2-3|-|TRBD1|TRBV5-1
TGCGCCAGCAGCTCCGGGACAGGGGGTGGGACAGATACGCAGTATTTT
CASSSGTGGGTDTQYF
>TRBJ1-4|-|TRBD1|TRBV28
TGTGCCAGCAGTTCAGGGACAGGGCCCAATGAAAAACTGTTTTTT
CASSSGTGPNEKLFF
>TRBJ2-7|-|TRBD2|TRBV28
TGTGCCAGCAGCTCCGTAGCGGGAGGGCCCCACGAGCAGTACTTC
CASSSVAGGPHEQYF
>TRBJ2-3|-|-|TRBV28
TGTGCCAGCAGTTTTCATCCAGGAGGCACAGATACGCAGTATTTT
CASSFHPGGTDTQYF
>TRBJ2-1|-|TRBD2|TRBV11-2
TGTGCCAGCAGCACCGGACTAGCGGGAGGGGGGGGCTACAATGAGCAGTTCTTC
CASSTGLAGGGGYNEQFF
>TRBJ2-7|-|TRBD2|TRBV5-1
TGCGCCAGCAATGGGGGACTAGCGGTTTACGAGCAGTACTTC
CASNGGLAVYEQYF
>TRBJ1-6|-|-|TRBV7-7
TGTGCTAGCAGCCCCCCTGATGATTCACCCCTCCACTTT
CASSPPDDSPLHF
>TRBJ2-5|-|-|TRBV28
TGTGCCAGCAGTTTATCCAAGGAAGAGACCCAGTACTTC
CASSLSKEETQYF
>TRBJ2-1|-|TRBD2|TRBV7-8
TGTGCCAGCAGCTTAATATCTAGCGGGAGTGTTGAGCAGTTCTTC
CASSLISSGSVEQFF
>TRBJ2-6|-|-|TRBV9
TGTGCCAGCAGCGTAGGGGCGGGCTCTGGGGCCAACGTCCTGACTTTC
CASSVGAGSGANVLTF
>TRBJ1-1|-|TRBD1|TRBV5-1
TGCGCCAGCAGCCCCTCCCCACAGGGGGCCGGCACTGAAGCTTTCTTT
CASSPSPQGAGTEAFF
>TRBJ1-1|-|-|TRBV5-6
TGTGCCAGCAGCTCCCGACGGACCCAACTAGGCACTGAAGCTTTCTTT
CASSSRRTQLGTEAFF
>TRBJ2-6|-|-|TRBV27
TGTGCCAGCAGTTTTGGGGGCTCTGGGGCCAACGTCCTGACTTTC
CASSFGGSGANVLTF